Given below is one T cell receptor beta chain in context. The antigen it recognizes is unknown. Base qualities are not at hand, and no much larger clone is one base apart. This record belongs to a study of blood T cell repertoires in COVID-19 (dated by TCRdb to the early 2020s). About the investigation overall: The collaborator samples originated in the United States, Italy and Spain and spanned the acute and convalescent phases of COVID-19. Subjects who had been exposed to COVID-19, were actively infected with it, or had recovered from it provided the deeply sampled blood TCRbeta repertoires that made up the dataset. Where HLA class I and class II types were available, the types were taken from metadata supplied by the sample provider, not from assay-based typing. The repertoires were released in a freely available public database intended as a resource for research on the immune response to SARS-CoV-2. Samples were obtained from the ongoing ImmuneRACE study (first 160 participants) and from about 1,300 subjects provided by 6 global collaborators. A de-identified subject ID, COVID-19 status, age in years and sex were almost always included in the sample metadata. The prospective study material was composed of cDNA or gDNA derived from T cells, B-cell-depleted T cells, or PBMCs. Findings and caveats that apply to the study as a whole: The quantity of clinical and demographic metadata differed by source and by participant and was supplied without curation.

The immunoSEQ Assay, a bias-controlled multiplex PCR, was used to amplify TCRbeta CDR3 regions from genomic DNA. Regarding the original processing steps: The number of nucleated cells in each sample was estimated from the amplification of reference gene primers within the assay. To quantify the absolute abundance of each unique TCRbeta CDR3 rearrangement, sequence reads were collapsed and filtered. For each sample, productive Simpson clonality was calculated as the square root of Simpson's diversity index over productive rearrangements. TCRdb obtained this table from immuneACCESS and retained in-frame rearrangements with V and J assigned. These tables miss some clones; where compared with another copy, unresolved V genes account for less than half of the shortfall, and the remainder is unexplained. D and trimming were read from the DNA, whereas the V and J calls and clone size are those reported in that table. A total of approximately 250,000 clones appear in this sample, around four fifths of them only once. The ten largest account for 4% of the sample.

The germline V gene specifies KGHSH as CDR1 and LQKENI as CDR2. Including the terminal cysteine and phenylalanine, the CDR3 comprises 18 residues. Only the CDR3 part of the read is kept: 54 bases, read in frame from the first base. After removal of 4 bases from V and 5 bases from J, the junction retains 14 bases not matched to a gene. Each collaborating institution followed its own protocols to collect whole blood in K2EDTA tubes. Collaborator samples were shipped for TCRbeta analysis as frozen whole blood, isolated PBMCs, or DNA extracted from either sample type. Sequenced sample: peripheral blood. This TCR derives from a man aged 45-60 years with acute or convalescent COVID-19. Recombination linked TRBV18 to TRBJ2-5; 12 of the junction bases match TRBD2. The CDR3 has the sequence CASSLRLQTSGSRETQYF. The nucleotides are TGTGCCAGCTCACTACGACTTCAGACTAGCGGGAGTCGTGAGACCCAGTACTTC.